The 15 T cell receptor beta chains below come from one sample, sequenced in a study of metastatic and nonmetastatic thyroid tumors. Patients had received no treatment of any kind before thyroid surgery. TCRdb re-called the PCR reads via MiXCR. The sample comprises about 12,000 clones, approximately 35% of which are singletons, and about an eighth rests with the top ten. Sequencing was performed on tumor tissue. The receptors stem from a female donor with papillary thyroid cancer or a benign thyroid nodule (not recorded which). Some clones in this sample may be carry-over from other donors' samples.

As for this clone: With a much larger clone just one base away, this may be a read error. V is TRBV6-2 or TRBV6-3 and J is TRBJ1-2; D may be TRBD1 (5 bases). CDR1 is MNHEY and CDR2 is SVGEGT in the germline V gene. This CDR3 has 15 residues. DNA for the CDR3: TGTGCCTGCAGTCTGACGGGACTCCCGAACTATGGCTACACCTTC. It yields the protein CACSLTGLPNYGYTF.

This chain links TRBV20-1 with TRBJ1-1; D remains ambiguous. V dropped 6 bases and J dropped 1 base, with 15 bases sitting between them. CDR3 length equals 14 residues. Germline CDR1 DFQATT, CDR2 SNEGSKA (reference sequence). CDR3 region: CSARGRRRNTEAFF. The CDR3 coding sequence is TGCAGTGCCCGAGGGAGGCGGAGGAACACTGAAGCTTTCTTT.

This clone has a handful of counts. The rearrangement uses TRBV6-4 and TRBJ1-6; no firm D call. V was pared by 6 bases and J by 6 bases, with 9 bases between. The CDR3 spans 13 residues. The V gene's germline CDR1 is MRHNA and CDR2 SNTAGT. The CDR3 DNA follows: TGTGCCAGCAGGGCTGCTGCTAATTCACCCCTCCACTTT. Protein product: CASRAAANSPLHF.

With respect to this clone: One base away lies a much larger clone, so this may be a sequencing read error. The V and J genes are TRBV6-4 and TRBJ1-2, with D possibly TRBD1 on 5 matching bases. Germline lookup yields CDR1 MRHNA and CDR2 SNTAGT. The CDR3 covers 12 residues. Deletions cut 7 bases from V and 8 bases from J, with 14 bases between. The CDR3 spells CASKGDRRGYTF. The CDR3 DNA follows: TGTGCCAGCAAAGGGGACCGCAGGGGCTACACCTTC.

This chain connects TRBV18 to TRBJ2-1; TRBD1 is a possible D gene (6 bases). V gave up 5 bases and J gave up 6 bases, with 8 bases separating them. Germline V gene lookup returns CDR1 KGHSH and CDR2 LQKENI. The CDR3 covers 12 residues. The CDR3 DNA reads as TGTGCCAGCTCAGTAGGGGGCAATGAGCAGTTCTTC. Translating it yields CASSVGGNEQFF.

By frequency in the sample, this clone is medium-sized. The chain employs TRBV13 and TRBJ2-7; maybe TRBD1 (6 bases). Germline values: CDR1 PRHDT, CDR2 FYEKMQ (reference sequence). V gave up 6 bases and J gave up 7 bases, with 16 bases separating them. The CDR3 contains 13 residues. CDR3 in amino acids: CASSLAGASEQYF. The DNA for the CDR3 is TGTGCCAGCAGTCTGGCAGGGGCGAGTGAGCAGTACTTC.

The rearrangement joins TRBV10-3 to TRBJ2-7; 13 nucleotides match TRBD2. The V segment lost 6 bases and the J segment 0 bases; nucleotides outside the gene matches: 11. This CDR3 region has 18 residues. Germline V gene lookup returns CDR1 ENHRY and CDR2 SYGVKD. CDR3 nucleotides: TGTGCCATCAGACCTGCCGGGACTAGCGGGACGAACTCCTACGAGCAGTACTTC. This sequence encodes CAIRPAGTSGTNSYEQYF.

This clone is classed as medium-sized. The chain combines TRBV7-2 with TRBJ1-2; D remains ambiguous. This CDR3 comprises 13 residues. Germline-derived CDR1 and CDR2 are SGHTA and FQGNSA. V was clipped by 2 bases and J by 6 bases, with 10 bases between them. The CDR3 DNA follows: TGTGCCAGCAGCTTACAACGGCCACATGGCTACACCTTC. It codes for CASSLQRPHGYTF.

The chain is built from TRBV5-1 and TRBJ1-5; 7 bases map to TRBD1. The CDR3 runs 15 residues. The germline gives CDR1 SGHRS, CDR2 YFSETQ. V was pared by 0 bases and J by 2 bases, with 2 bases of the junction left unmatched. The CDR3 loop is CASSLATGGNQPQHF. The CDR3 nucleotides are TGCGCCAGCAGCTTGGCTACAGGGGGCAATCAGCCCCAGCATTTT.

The chain links TRBV5-1 to TRBJ1-6; no reliable D call. CDR1 and CDR2 (germline): SGHRS, YFSETQ. This CDR3 is built from 14 residues. V lost 0 bases and J lost 8, with 9 bases in between. Here the CDR3 DNA reads TGCGCCAGCAGCTTGGAGAGACGGGATTCACCCCTCCACTTT. It specifies CASSLERRDSPLHF.

This clone came up a few times. This may be a read error: a much more frequent sequence differs by one nucleotide. The CDR3 protein is CARVQALLYNEKLFF. In nucleotides, the CDR3 is TGTGCCAGGGTACAGGCGCTGCTATATAATGAAAAACTGTTTTTT. V usage is TRBV6-1 and J usage is TRBJ1-4; the D gene is possibly TRBD1 (5 bases). V was trimmed by 9 bases and J by 4 bases, leaving 18 bases between them. Germline V gene lookup returns CDR1 MNHNS and CDR2 SASEGT. The CDR3 loop spans 15 amino acids.

This clone is medium-sized in the sample. The chain couples TRBV20-1 to TRBJ2-7; 11 positions agree with TRBD2. In germline, CDR1 is DFQATT, CDR2 SNEGSKA (reference sequence). The CDR3 consists of 13 residues. The J segment lost 3 bases and the V segment lost 4 bases, leaving 2 bases of the junction unmatched. The DNA of the CDR3 is TGCAGTGCTATAACTAGCGGGGGCTACGAGCAGTACTTC. Translating gives CSAITSGGYEQYF.

This clone was observed a single time. The V call is TRBV18, the J call TRBJ1-6, with D unclear. The V and J ends lost 4 bases and 7 bases respectively, with 14 bases between them. The CDR3 runs to 15 residues. CDR1 is KGHSH, CDR2 LQKENI, per germline. The CDR3 reads CASSLAVVGNSPLHF. CDR3 bases: TGTGCCAGCTCACTCGCGGTGGTGGGCAATTCACCCCTCCACTTT.

The J gene is TRBJ1-6, the V gene TRBV6-5; D remains unclear. V lost 2 bases to trimming and J lost 7 bases, with 12 bases between them. The CDR3 spans 15 residues. Looked up from germline, CDR1 is MNHEY and CDR2 is SVGAGI. The CDR3 coding sequence is TGTGCCAGCAGTTACCAGAGTATAGGAAATTCACCCCTCCACTTT. It is translated as CASSYQSIGNSPLHF.

V is TRBV28 and J is TRBJ1-2; weak D call: TRBD1 (6 bases). The ends were cut back, 6 bases at V and 0 bases at J, with 11 bases in the middle. The CDR3 spans 14 residues. Per germline, CDR1 MDHEN and CDR2 SYDVKM. The chain's CDR3 is CASRNTGSNYGYTF. Here the CDR3 DNA reads TGTGCCAGCAGAAACACAGGGTCTAACTATGGCTACACCTTC.